This T cell receptor (beta chain) was retrieved from a study of shared clonotypes between healthy human individuals. General study results and limits: Between a few donors, naive CD4 clonotypes were shared at a level of around 4.8%. Incompleteness in sorted-subset sequencing, despite large depth, was shown by rarefaction. The generation probabilities recorded for non-shared clonotypes fell below those of clonotypes shared by all four donors.

V gave up 5 bases and J gave up 2 bases, with 20 bases separating them. The CDR3 runs to 17 residues. CDR1 and CDR2 from the germline V gene are SGHTA and FQGNSA. As defined, naive CD8 cells were CD45RO-negative and positively selected for CCR7, with terminally differentiated effector memory CD45RA+ cells excluded. The sample holds one count of this clone. Its antigen is not identified. Each PCR replicate from the sorted subsets contained around 0.2 ug DNA, which is tens of thousands of T cell genomes. TCRdb keeps only in-frame clones here, not all; method: immunoSEQ multiplex PCR. The top ten hold 0.085% to 0.11% of the sample, which has hundreds of thousands of clones, 95% to 96% seen once.

J is TRBJ2-3 and V is TRBV7-2; possibly TRBD2 for D (7 bases). The receptor was derived from a young woman in good health. The specimen was naive CD8+ T cells sorted from blood. DNA of the CDR3: TGTGCCAGCAGCCTACGAGGGGGGGGAGAGCACACAGATACGCAGTATTTT. This gives the protein CASSLRGGGEHTDTQYF.